Detailed here is one T cell receptor (beta chain). Its antigen is not known. TCRdb called the reads again in MiXCR, with one record for every CDR3 protein. The sample shows roughly 320,000 distinct CDR3 sequences, about a tenth of them seen only once. This sample stems from a study of T cell repertoires in cytomegalovirus infection. The overall study: The public TCR beta signatures pointed to both CMV infection and matching HLA type. Study-level points and caveats: Ex vivo responses were dominated by HLA-C-restricted CMV-specific TCR beta clonotypes. Cumulative frequency (of public TCR beta family members) identified carriers of CMV plus the relevant HLA.

The CDR3 covers 11 residues. The germline V gene encodes CDR1 SQVTM and CDR2 ANQGSEA. V was shortened by 5 bases and J by 7 bases, with 9 bases between the two germline ends. Source material: PBMCs. The rearrangement joins TRBV29-1 to TRBJ2-1; D not certain. This clonotype originated in a human donor in good health (CMV status not recorded). Some clones in this sample may be carry-over from other donors' samples. For the CDR3, the DNA is TGCAGCGTTCTACACGGAAATGAGCAGTTCTTC. Translation: CSVLHGNEQFF.